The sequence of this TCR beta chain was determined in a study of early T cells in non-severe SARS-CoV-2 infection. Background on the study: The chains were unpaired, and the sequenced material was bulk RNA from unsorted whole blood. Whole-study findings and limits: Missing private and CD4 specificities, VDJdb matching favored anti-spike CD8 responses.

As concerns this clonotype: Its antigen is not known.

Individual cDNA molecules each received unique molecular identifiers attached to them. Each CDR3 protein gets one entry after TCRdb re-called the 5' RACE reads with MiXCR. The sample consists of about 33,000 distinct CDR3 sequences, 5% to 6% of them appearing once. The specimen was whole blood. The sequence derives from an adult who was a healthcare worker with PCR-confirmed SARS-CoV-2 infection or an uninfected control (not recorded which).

CDR3 bases: TGTGCCAGTTTATTTCTTCGGGGGGCCACAGATACGCAGTATTTT. Its translation is CASLFLRGATDTQYF. The chain uses TRBV21-1 and TRBJ2-3; TRBD1, as called in the table, went unchecked against the DNA. TRBV21-1 is a known pseudogene. The CDR3 is 15 amino acids.